One and the same sample provided the 18 T cell receptor beta chains below, sequenced in a study of blood T cell repertoires in COVID-19. The table came from immunoSEQ multiplex PCR; TCRdb's copy has only in-frame clones and leaves some out. The repertoire holds 130,000 to 150,000 clones, with around 87% as singletons. Sequenced input: peripheral blood. These receptors originate from a woman in her fifties or sixties with active COVID-19.

The chain carries TRBV18 and TRBJ1-2; maybe TRBD1 (5 bases). CDR3 size: 15 residues. Trimming stripped 2 bases from V and 0 bases from J, with 10 bases between. The germline V gene encodes CDR1 KGHSH and CDR2 LQKENI. The CDR3 nucleotides are TGTGCCAGCTCACCAGGCGGGGGACCTAACTATGGCTACACCTTC. Translating gives CASSPGGGPNYGYTF.

The rearrangement links TRBV7-2 to TRBJ2-3, with unresolved D. Germline CDR1 reads SGHTA; CDR2 reads FQGNSA. The length of the CDR3 is 13 residues. With 5 bases removed from V and 5 bases from J, the gap between germline ends came to 11 bases. The CDR3 region is CASSEARRDTQYF. CDR3 nucleotides: TGTGCCAGCAGCGAAGCACGCCGAGATACGCAGTATTTT.

The V and J genes are TRBV5-8 and TRBJ2-7, with TRBD1 matching over 7 bases. The germline CDR1 and CDR2 sequences are SGHTS and YDEGEE. The trim removed 4 bases at V and 0 bases at J, leaving 10 bases unmatched. The CDR3 length is 16 residues. The chain's CDR3 is CASSPPRQGDSYEQYF. As DNA, the CDR3 is TGTGCCAGCAGCCCGCCCCGACAGGGTGACTCCTACGAGCAGTACTTC. Filled out from reference TRBV5-8 and TRBJ2-7, the complete variable domain reads EAGVTQSPTHLIKTRGQQATLRCSPISGHTSVYWYQQALGLGLQFLLWYDEGEERNRGNFPPRFSGRQFPNYSSELNVNALELEDSALYLCASSPPRQGDSYEQYFGPGTRLTVT.

This clone is medium-sized in the sample. The genes are TRBV7-2 and TRBJ1-1, with D perhaps matching TRBD1 (6 bases). The V and J ends lost 5 bases and 0 bases respectively, with 10 bases between them. Germline-derived CDR1 and CDR2 are SGHTA and FQGNSA. There are 14 residues in the CDR3. The CDR3: CASSIDRLNTEAFF. CDR3 bases: TGTGCCAGCAGCATAGACAGGCTGAACACTGAAGCTTTCTTT.

The rearrangement links TRBV18 to TRBJ2-7, with D hard to call. V lost 4 bases to trimming and J lost 6 bases, with 13 bases between them. This CDR3 spans 13 amino acids. Germline CDR1 is KGHSH and CDR2 is LQKENI. CDR3 protein: CASSHSSIPEQYF. The CDR3 DNA reads as TGTGCCAGCTCACACTCTAGTATCCCCGAGCAGTACTTC.

V gene TRBV28 combines with J gene TRBJ2-1, with D possibly matching TRBD1 (6 bases). Germline V gives CDR1 MDHEN, CDR2 SYDVKM. Trimming took off 7 bases at V and 10 bases at J, with 17 bases between the two ends. The CDR3 covers 13 residues. CDR3 residues: CASKEALTGEQFF. In nucleotides, the CDR3 is TGTGCCAGCAAGGAGGCACTCACAGGGGAGCAGTTCTTC.

The CDR3 here is CASSQTSGSDTGELFF. CDR3 sequence (DNA): TGTGCCAGCAGCCAGACTAGCGGGAGCGACACCGGGGAGCTGTTTTTT. V and J are TRBV9 and TRBJ2-2; 12 nucleotides match TRBD2. The CDR3 is 16 residues long. Germline lookup yields CDR1 SGDLS and CDR2 YYNGEE. J was trimmed by 3 bases and V by 4 bases; bases with no gene match: 4. Looking up the rest from reference TRBV9 and TRBJ2-2 gives the full variable domain: DSGVTQTPKHLITATGQRVTLRCSPRSGDLSVYWYQQSLDQGLQFLIQYYNGEERAKGNILERFSAQQFPDLHSELNLSSLELGDSALYFCASSQTSGSDTGELFFGEGSRLTVL.

DNA for the CDR3: TGTGCCAGCAGTTACTCGACGCGGTCCACTGAAGCTTTCTTT. Residues: CASSYSTRSTEAFF. The rearrangement links TRBV6-5 to TRBJ1-1; D not certain. Deletions cut 0 bases from V and 4 bases from J, with 9 bases between. The CDR3 has 14 residues. The germline V gene encodes CDR1 MNHEY and CDR2 SVGAGI.

The chain combines TRBV29-1 with TRBJ2-5, with 7 positions matching TRBD2. Losses at the gene ends were 5 bases for V and 5 bases for J; bases not matched to a gene: 8. Per germline, CDR1 SQVTM and CDR2 ANQGSEA. The CDR3 covers 13 residues. The CDR3 coding sequence is TGCAGCGTTCAGGGAGGGACGGGGGAGACCCAGTACTTC. It specifies CSVQGGTGETQYF.

The CDR3 spells CASSQGQGPNYGYTF. The CDR3, as DNA: TGCGCCAGCAGCCAAGGACAGGGTCCTAACTATGGCTACACCTTC. This rearrangement joins TRBV5-1 to TRBJ1-2, with 8 nucleotides matching TRBD1. Germline values: CDR1 SGHRS, CDR2 YFSETQ. The ends lost 4 bases at V and 0 bases at J; junction bases unmatched: 5. The CDR3 consists of 15 residues.

The V and J genes are TRBV6-2 or TRBV6-3 and TRBJ1-5; tentative D call: TRBD1 (6 bases). Trimming cost V 4 bases and J 0 bases, with 19 bases left between them. Germline V gives CDR1 MNHEY, CDR2 SVGEGT. The CDR3 loop spans 18 amino acids. DNA for the CDR3: TGTGCCAGCAGTTCGTTTCGGGGTACAGGGTCTAGCAATCAGCCCCAGCATTTT. This sequence encodes CASSSFRGTGSSNQPQHF.

This chain connects TRBV6-6 to TRBJ2-1, with TRBD2 identical over 12 bases. CDR1 is MNHNY and CDR2 is SVGAGI in the germline V gene (reference sequence). Unmatched junction bases numbered 8, after V lost 2 bases and J lost 9 bases. The CDR3 has 16 amino acids. CDR3 nucleotides: TGTGCCAGCAGTTACCTTGGACTAGCGGGAAGCAGTGAGCAGTTCTTC. Residues: CASSYLGLAGSSEQFF.

The V and J genes are TRBV28 and TRBJ1-4; 7 bases agree with TRBD1. CDR1 is MDHEN and CDR2 is SYDVKM in the germline V gene. The CDR3 totals 15 residues. With 3 bases clipped from V and 5 bases from J, the junction kept 6 bases outside the gene matches. The CDR3: CASSFPGTVNEKLFF. Written as DNA, the CDR3 is TGTGCCAGCAGTTTTCCCGGGACAGTGAATGAAAAACTGTTTTTT.

In this sample, this clone turned up once. The chain links TRBV19 to TRBJ1-5; 9 bases are shared with TRBD1. Germline lookup yields CDR1 LNHDA and CDR2 SQIVND (reference sequence). V lost 0 bases and J lost 6; bases outside the gene matches: 3. This CDR3 region has 15 residues. In DNA form, the CDR3 reads TGTGCCAGTAGTATAGACGGGACAGGGATTCAGCCCCAGCATTTT. Protein: CASSIDGTGIQPQHF.

The chain carries TRBV19 and TRBJ1-5; 8 bases are shared with TRBD1. Per the germline V gene, CDR1 is LNHDA and CDR2 is SQIVND (reference sequence). Trimming took 6 bases from V and 3 from J; bases not matched to a gene: 4. CDR3 length: 14 residues. The CDR3 sequence: CASRRDRLNQPQHF. CDR3 bases: TGTGCCAGTAGGAGGGACAGGCTCAATCAGCCCCAGCATTTT. The full variable domain, with the rest looked up from reference TRBV19 and TRBJ1-5, is DGGITQSPKYLFRKEGQNVTLSCEQNLNHDAMYWYRQDPGQGLRLIYYSQIVNDFQKGDIAEGYSVSREKKESFPLTVTSAQKNPTAFYLCASRRDRLNQPQHFGDGTRLSIL.

The V gene is TRBV7-8, the J gene TRBJ1-2; D may be TRBD1 (5 bases). The germline V and J ends were trimmed by 1 base and 8 bases, with 14 bases remaining between them. The germline gives CDR1 SGHVS, CDR2 FQNEAQ. The CDR3 has 14 amino acids. CDR3 coding DNA: TGTGCCAGCAGCTTAGGTTTACAGGCCCAGGGCTACACCTTC. Translation gives CASSLGLQAQGYTF.

J is TRBJ2-7 and V is TRBV2, with a tentative D call TRBD1 (5 bases). Deletions cut 6 bases from V and 6 bases from J, with 15 bases between. The CDR3 totals 13 residues. In germline, CDR1 is SNHLY, CDR2 FYNNEI. This CDR3 is CASRGSGYAEQYF. CDR3 nucleotide sequence: TGTGCCAGCAGAGGGTCAGGGTACGCCGAGCAGTACTTC.

CDR3 sequence reads: CASSQDLTSGLYEQYF. Here the CDR3 DNA reads TGTGCCAGCAGCCAAGATCTGACTAGCGGACTCTACGAGCAGTACTTC. The chain employs TRBV4-2 and TRBJ2-7; 9 bases map to TRBD2. Germline CDR1 LGHNA, CDR2 YNFKEQ. The V segment lost 0 bases and the J segment 3 bases; nucleotides outside the gene matches: 6. The CDR3 consists of 16 residues.